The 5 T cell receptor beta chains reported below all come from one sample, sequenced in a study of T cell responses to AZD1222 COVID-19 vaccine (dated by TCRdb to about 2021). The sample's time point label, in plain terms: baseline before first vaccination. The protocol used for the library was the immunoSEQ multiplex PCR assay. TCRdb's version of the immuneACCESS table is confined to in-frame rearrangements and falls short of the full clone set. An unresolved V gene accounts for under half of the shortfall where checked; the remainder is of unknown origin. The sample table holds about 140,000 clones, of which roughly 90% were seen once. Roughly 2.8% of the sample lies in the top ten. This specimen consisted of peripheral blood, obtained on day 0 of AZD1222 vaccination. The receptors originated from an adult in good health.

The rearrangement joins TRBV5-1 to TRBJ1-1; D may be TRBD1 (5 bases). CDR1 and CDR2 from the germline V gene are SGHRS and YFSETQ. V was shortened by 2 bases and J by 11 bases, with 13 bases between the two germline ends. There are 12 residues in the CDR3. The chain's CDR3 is CASSFDQGTAFF. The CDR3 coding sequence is TGCGCCAGCAGCTTTGACCAGGGAACGGCTTTCTTT.

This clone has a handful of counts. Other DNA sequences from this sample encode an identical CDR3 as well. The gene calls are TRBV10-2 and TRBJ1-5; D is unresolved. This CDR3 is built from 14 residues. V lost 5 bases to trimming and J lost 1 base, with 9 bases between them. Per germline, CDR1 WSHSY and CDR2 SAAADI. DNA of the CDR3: TGCGCCAGCAGTCCGGGGTTGAGCAATCAGCCCCAGCATTTT. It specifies CASSPGLSNQPQHF.

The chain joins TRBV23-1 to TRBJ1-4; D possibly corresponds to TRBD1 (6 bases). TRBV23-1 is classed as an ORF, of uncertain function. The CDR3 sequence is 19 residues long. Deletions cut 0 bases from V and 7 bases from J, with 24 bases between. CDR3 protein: CASSQSSTGTIFNFEKLFF. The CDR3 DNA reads TGCGCCAGCAGTCAATCAAGCACAGGGACCATCTTTAATTTTGAAAAACTGTTTTTT.

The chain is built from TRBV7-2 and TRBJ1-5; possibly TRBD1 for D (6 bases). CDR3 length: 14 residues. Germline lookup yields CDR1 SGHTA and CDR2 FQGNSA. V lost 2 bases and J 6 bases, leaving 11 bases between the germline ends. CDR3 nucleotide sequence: TGTGCCAGCAGCTTAAAAACAGGGTTTCAGCCCCAGCATTTT. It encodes CASSLKTGFQPQHF.

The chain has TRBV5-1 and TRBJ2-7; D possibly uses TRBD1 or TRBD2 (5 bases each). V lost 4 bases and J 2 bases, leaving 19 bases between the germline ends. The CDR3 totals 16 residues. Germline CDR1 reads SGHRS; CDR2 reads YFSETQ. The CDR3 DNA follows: TGCGCCAGCAGCGTAACTCCGGGACCGAACACCTACGAGCAGTACTTC. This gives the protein CASSVTPGPNTYEQYF.